A single sample is the source of the 23 T cell receptor beta chains below, sequenced in a study of vaccination effects on CD4 cells after COVID-19. Before any sequencing was done, the ViraFEST assay used viral peptide pools to expand antigen-specific CD4+ T cells. Scientists isolated CD4+ T cells after an approximately ten-day culture period ended. Subjects were given two BNT162b2 or mRNA-1273 vaccine doses. The antigens these receptors bind are not known. TCRdb's copy holds only in-frame clones and misses some; the assay was immunoSEQ multiplex PCR. The table has approximately 30,000 clones, roughly 70% seen once. Sequencing was performed on CD4+ T cells from PBMCs cultured with HCoV-NL63 spike peptides, taken after COVID-19 vaccination. These receptors were collected from a human donor who received a COVID-19 vaccine.

The rearrangement uses TRBV5-5 and TRBJ2-7; D gene ambiguous. The germline V and J ends were trimmed by 4 bases and 0 bases, with 11 bases remaining between them. The CDR3 has 14 amino acids. Germline V gives CDR1 SGHKS, CDR2 YYEKEE (reference sequence). The CDR3 DNA follows: TGTGCCAGCAGCCCTTACACGAGCTCCTACGAGCAGTACTTC. Protein: CASSPYTSSYEQYF. The whole variable domain, remainder taken from reference TRBV5-5 and TRBJ2-7, is DAGVTQSPTHLIKTRGQQVTLRCSPISGHKSVSWYQQVLGQGPQFIFQYYEKEERGRGNFPDRFSARQFPNYSSELNVNALLLGDSALYLCASSPYTSSYEQYFGPGTRLTVT.

This clone was recorded a few times. This chain joins TRBV10-3 and TRBJ1-2; D not resolved. Germline loops: CDR1 ENHRY, CDR2 SYGVKD. Trimming pared 6 bases from V and 2 bases from J, leaving 10 bases between. The length of the CDR3 is 13 residues. The CDR3 reads CAIREGRNYGYTF. The CDR3 DNA reads TGTGCCATCAGGGAGGGTCGGAACTATGGCTACACCTTC.

This clone occurred a few times. The genes are TRBV6-5 and TRBJ1-5; TRBD1 is a possible D gene (6 bases). V was shortened by 6 bases and J by 6 bases, with 18 bases between the two germline ends. CDR3 size: 15 residues. Germline lookup yields CDR1 MNHEY and CDR2 SVGAGI. CDR3 in amino acids: CASSSEGVWGQPQHF. The CDR3 DNA reads TGTGCCAGCAGCTCCGAGGGGGTTTGGGGTCAGCCCCAGCATTTT.

The chain uses TRBV6-6 and TRBJ2-1; D is perhaps TRBD2 (6 bases). V was cut by 0 bases and J by 0 bases, with 9 bases left in between. CDR3 length: 16 amino acids. In germline, CDR1 is MNHNY, CDR2 SVGAGI (reference sequence). For the CDR3, the DNA is TGTGCCAGCAGTTACTCGATCGGGGGCTCCTACAATGAGCAGTTCTTC. Its protein is CASSYSIGGSYNEQFF.

The table lists this clone with a few counts. The chain couples TRBV2 to TRBJ2-2; 7 nucleotides line up with TRBD1. The CDR3 totals 13 residues. The trim removed 8 bases at V and 6 bases at J, leaving 6 bases unmatched. The V gene's germline CDR1 is SNHLY and CDR2 FYNNEI. The DNA for the CDR3 is TGTGCCAGCCGGACAGGTTACGCCGGGGAGCTGTTTTTT. It translates to CASRTGYAGELFF.

The chain has TRBV12-3 or TRBV12-4 and TRBJ2-4, with TRBD1 as a possible D gene (5 bases). The V and J ends lost 7 bases and 5 bases respectively, with 12 bases between them. The CDR3 has 13 amino acids. The chain's CDR3 is CASIATAENIQYF. The CDR3 coding sequence is TGTGCCAGCATCGCGACAGCAGAAAACATTCAGTACTTC.

The V and J genes are TRBV29-1 and TRBJ1-1, with TRBD1 matching over 7 bases. This CDR3 is built from 12 residues. Trimming at V came to 6 bases and at J to 2 bases, leaving 3 bases not matched to a gene. Germline assignment: CDR1 SQVTM and CDR2 ANQGSEA. The CDR3 loop is CSVGQANTEAFF. The CDR3 DNA reads as TGCAGCGTCGGACAGGCAAACACTGAAGCTTTCTTT.

The CDR3 DNA is TGTGCCTGGGCCGCGGGGGGGAGCAGGTACGAGCAGTACTTC. Amino acid sequence: CAWAAGGSRYEQYF. V gene TRBV30 combines with J gene TRBJ2-7; the match to TRBD2 covers 9 bases. The CDR3 loop spans 14 amino acids. V shed 5 bases and J 4 bases; nucleotides not matched to a gene: 9. Germline V CDR1 and CDR2: GTSNPN, SVGIG (reference sequence).

In this sample, this clone turned up a few times. The chain couples TRBV12-5 to TRBJ1-5, with D tentatively TRBD1 (5 bases). This CDR3 has 16 amino acids. Looked up from germline, CDR1 is LGHNT and CDR2 is FRNRAP. V gave up 2 bases and J gave up 9 bases, with 20 bases separating them. CDR3 sequence (DNA): TGTGCTAGTGGTTTGAGGCCAGGGTCGGTTTCTGGGCCCCAGCATTTT. The encoded protein is CASGLRPGSVSGPQHF.

The CDR3 sequence is CASSSTPFNTF. CDR3 nucleotide sequence: TGTGCCAGCAGTTCTACACCCTTCAACACCTTC. V gene TRBV12-3 or TRBV12-4 combines with J gene TRBJ1-2; D not certain. This CDR3 comprises 11 residues. V lost 4 bases, J lost 12 bases, and 12 bases lay in between.

The chain uses TRBV25-1 and TRBJ1-2, with D perhaps TRBD1 (5 bases). Trimming removed 2 bases from V and 4 bases from J, with 11 bases in between. This CDR3 is built from 14 residues. In germline, CDR1 is MGHDK, CDR2 SYGVNS. This chain's CDR3 is CASSEAGTSYGYTF. Here the CDR3 DNA reads TGTGCCAGCAGTGAAGCCGGGACTTCCTATGGCTACACCTTC.

The chain uses TRBV18 and TRBJ2-3; D not resolved. Trimming removed 6 bases at V and 5 bases at J, with 15 bases between. Germline CDR1 and CDR2: KGHSH and LQKENI. CDR3 length: 14 residues. CDR3 sequence reads: CASSPANRGDTQYF. In DNA form, the CDR3 reads TGTGCCAGCTCCCCCGCCAATCGAGGAGATACGCAGTATTTT.

The chain joins TRBV28 to TRBJ2-1; TRBD2 agrees at 12 bases. The CDR3 runs to 15 residues. From germline, CDR1 is MDHEN and CDR2 SYDVKM. After removal of 5 bases from V and 9 bases from J, the junction contained 8 bases not matched to a gene. The CDR3 here is CASSKRLAGVSEQFF. CDR3 DNA sequence: TGTGCCAGCAGTAAGAGACTAGCGGGAGTCAGTGAGCAGTTCTTC.

V is TRBV18 and J is TRBJ2-7, with D unclear. V lost 0 bases and J 6 bases, leaving 15 bases between the germline ends. Germline V gives CDR1 KGHSH, CDR2 LQKENI. This CDR3 region has 15 residues. The CDR3 is CASSPPMTPDGEQYF. In DNA form, the CDR3 reads TGTGCCAGCTCACCACCGATGACCCCCGACGGCGAGCAGTACTTC.

In its sample, this clone was seen once. The rearrangement joins TRBV12-5 to TRBJ1-4, with TRBD1 as a possible D gene (5 bases). The ends were cut back, 2 bases at V and 7 bases at J, with 20 bases in the middle. Germline V gene lookup returns CDR1 LGHNT and CDR2 FRNRAP. This CDR3 region has 17 residues. CDR3 in amino acids: CASGLKTDSSRFEKLFF. The CDR3 DNA follows: TGTGCTAGTGGTTTGAAAACAGACAGCTCCCGCTTTGAAAAACTGTTTTTT.

The chain combines TRBV5-1 with TRBJ1-6; D remains ambiguous. V was clipped by 2 bases and J by 2 bases, with 11 bases between them. Per the germline V gene, CDR1 is SGHRS and CDR2 is YFSETQ. The CDR3 loop spans 16 amino acids. The CDR3 protein is CASSLGGPAYNSPLHF. CDR3 nucleotide sequence: TGCGCCAGCAGCTTAGGCGGGCCAGCCTATAATTCACCCCTCCACTTT.

The CDR3 sequence: CASSVTGGRSGEKLFF. CDR3 nucleotides: TGTGCCAGCAGCGTGACAGGGGGCCGGAGCGGAGAAAAACTGTTTTTT. The V and J genes are TRBV9 and TRBJ1-4, with 10 positions matching TRBD1. V dropped 2 bases and J dropped 8; count of bases not matched to a gene: 9. The CDR3 is 16 amino acids. Germline assignment: CDR1 SGDLS and CDR2 YYNGEE. Supplemented by reference TRBV9 and TRBJ1-4, the full variable domain reads DSGVTQTPKHLITATGQRVTLRCSPRSGDLSVYWYQQSLDQGLQFLIQYYNGEERAKGNILERFSAQQFPDLHSELNLSSLELGDSALYFCASSVTGGRSGEKLFFGSGTQLSVL.

Remarks on this clone: Distinct nucleotide sequences in the sample also encode this CDR3. V is TRBV15 and J is TRBJ2-7; 11 nucleotides align to TRBD1. CDR3 length equals 14 residues. The V and J ends lost 4 bases and 2 bases, in that order; junction bases with no gene match: 1. Germline assignment: CDR1 LNHNV and CDR2 YYDKDF (reference sequence). Written as DNA, the CDR3 is TGTGCCACCAGCAAGGACAGGGGGCCCTACGAGCAGTACTTC. It is translated as CATSKDRGPYEQYF.

V is TRBV10-3 and J is TRBJ1-1; D gene ambiguous. Trimming stripped 2 bases from V and 1 base from J, with 5 bases between. The CDR3 has 13 amino acids. Germline CDR1 ENHRY, CDR2 SYGVKD. CDR3 residues: CAISEASNTEAFF. The DNA for the CDR3 is TGTGCCATCAGTGAGGCCTCGAACACTGAAGCTTTCTTT.

The chain employs TRBV5-4 and TRBJ1-4; 8 positions agree with TRBD1. The CDR3 is made up of 14 amino acids. CDR1 is SGHNT, CDR2 YYREEE, per germline (reference sequence). With V trimmed by 4 bases and J by 7 bases, 6 bases remained unmatched. Here the CDR3 reads CASSRGQGGEKLFF. DNA of the CDR3: TGTGCCAGCAGCCGAGGACAGGGAGGTGAAAAACTGTTTTTT.

This rearrangement joins TRBV27 to TRBJ2-7; 9 bases agree with TRBD1. J lost 6 bases, V lost 6 bases, and 12 bases had no gene match. The CDR3 extends over 15 amino acids. Germline V gene sequence: CDR1 MNHEY, CDR2 SMNVEV (reference sequence). CDR3 protein: CASRTLTGGKSEQYF. The CDR3 DNA reads TGTGCCAGCAGGACCTTGACAGGGGGGAAAAGCGAGCAGTACTTC.

The V and J genes are TRBV3-1 (or the pseudogene TRBV3-2) and TRBJ2-7, with 10 nucleotides matching TRBD2. This CDR3 has 14 amino acids. The J segment lost 3 bases and the V segment lost 2 bases, leaving 1 base of the junction unmatched. CDR1 LGHDT and CDR2 YNNKEL come from the germline V gene (reference sequence). The CDR3, as DNA: TGTGCCAGCAGCCAAACTAGCGGGGACTACGAGCAGTACTTC. This codes for CASSQTSGDYEQYF.

The gene calls are TRBV2 and TRBJ2-3, with TRBD2 identical over 7 bases. V was pared by 3 bases and J by 6 bases, with 9 bases of the junction left unmatched. Germline CDR1 SNHLY, CDR2 FYNNEI. This CDR3 comprises 15 residues. The CDR3 protein is CASSDEARGMDTQYF. CDR3 nucleotides: TGTGCCAGCAGTGATGAGGCGCGGGGGATGGATACGCAGTATTTT.